What follows are 8 T cell receptor beta chains derived from one specimen sequenced in a study of cytomegalovirus exposure and HLA in healthy donors. Use of 60 Vbeta and 13 Jbeta primers characterized the PCR. Sequencing was performed with immunoSEQ multiplex PCR; in TCRdb, only in-frame clones are kept and a portion is missing. The sample has 150,000 to 200,000 clones, over 75% seen once; the top ten hold about 0.1%. The sample was PBMCs. The receptors were sampled from a boy aged 2 to 10 in good health and CMV-seronegative.

The rearrangement links TRBV4-3 to TRBJ2-3; 9 bases agree with TRBD2. The CDR3 has 14 residues. Trimming cost V 4 bases and J 6 bases; bases outside gene matches: 5. The germline V gene has CDR1 LGHNA and CDR2 YSLEER. This chain's CDR3 is CASSRSGGYDTQYF. The CDR3 DNA reads as TGCGCCAGCAGCCGTAGCGGGGGTTACGATACGCAGTATTTT.

This clone was observed a single time. The chain couples TRBV6-1 to TRBJ1-1; 7 bases are a match to TRBD1. The trim removed 5 bases at V and 4 bases at J, leaving 7 bases unmatched. Looked up from germline, CDR1 is MNHNS and CDR2 is SASEGT. The CDR3 length is 14 residues. CDR3 sequence: CASSRQGGGTEAFF. CDR3 coding DNA: TGTGCCAGCAGTAGACAGGGTGGGGGCACTGAAGCTTTCTTT.

The rearrangement uses TRBV29-1 and TRBJ2-1, with 14 bases lining up with TRBD2. Germline V gene sequence: CDR1 SQVTM, CDR2 ANQGSEA. The CDR3 loop spans 17 amino acids. With V trimmed by 2 bases and J by 8 bases, 11 bases remained unmatched. The CDR3, as DNA: TGCAGCGTTGAAAAGGGACTGACTAGCGGGAGGGACGATGAGCAGTTCTTC. It encodes CSVEKGLTSGRDDEQFF.

The chain is built from TRBV7-2 and TRBJ2-2, with a possible D match to TRBD1 (5 bases). The germline V and J ends were trimmed by 2 bases and 5 bases, with 6 bases remaining between them. The CDR3 runs 13 residues. CDR1 is SGHTA, CDR2 FQGNSA, per germline. CDR3 nucleotide sequence: TGTGCCAGCAGCTTACGGACAACCGGGGAGCTGTTTTTT. Protein product: CASSLRTTGELFF.

The V and J genes are TRBV5-6 and TRBJ2-5; 7 positions match TRBD1. The CDR3 is 13 residues long. V was clipped by 4 bases and J by 7 bases; unmatched bases: 7. Per germline, CDR1 SGHDT and CDR2 YYEEEE. Written as DNA, the CDR3 is TGTGCCAGCAGCCCGGACAGGCGACGGACCCAGTACTTC. This sequence encodes CASSPDRRRTQYF.

V gene TRBV4-2 combines with J gene TRBJ1-2, with 7 bases matching TRBD1. V dropped 4 bases and J dropped 6; count of bases not matched to a gene: 14. The CDR3 is 16 residues long. Germline assignment: CDR1 LGHNA and CDR2 YNFKEQ. The DNA for the CDR3 is TGTGCCAGCAGCCTCCTTGACAGGGTACCCGCGGATGGCTACACCTTC. This encodes CASSLLDRVPADGYTF.

The genes are TRBV2 and TRBJ1-2; D may be TRBD1 (6 bases). Germline lookup yields CDR1 SNHLY and CDR2 FYNNEI. The CDR3 sequence is 13 residues long. The V and J ends lost 6 bases and 6 bases respectively, with 14 bases between them. The CDR3 region is CASRSWGLDGYTF. CDR3 in DNA: TGTGCCAGCAGGAGTTGGGGGCTAGATGGCTACACCTTC.

The chain couples TRBV10-3 to TRBJ2-2; possible D gene TRBD2, 6 bases. V was trimmed by 10 bases and J by 7 bases, leaving 19 bases between them. The CDR3 spans 14 residues. In germline, CDR1 is ENHRY, CDR2 SYGVKD. CDR3 DNA sequence: TGTGCCACCTCCCCGCCGGGGGAGGTCGGGGAGCTGTTTTTT. This gives the protein CATSPPGEVGELFF.